This is a list of T cell receptor beta chains from one sample in a study of OX40 agonist ivuxolimab in advanced cancers. Assay: immunoSEQ multiplex PCR; the TCRdb copy retains only in-frame clones and omits some. The repertoire includes more than 60,000 clones, about three quarters of them detected once, and roughly 5.3% sits in the top ten. The sequencing used CD4+ or CD8+ T cells sorted from blood, collected in a trial of the OX40 agonist ivuxolimab. The source is an adult with an advanced solid tumor such as melanoma, head and neck, liver or kidney cancer. Both conserved end residues are part of each CDR3. The D gene is left open where the match is weak. Size values are once, few and many counts, or a class for expanded clones, and some rows have none.

clone_size,v_call,j_call,d_call,cdr3_nt,cdr3_aa
.,TRBV10-3,TRBJ1-2,.,TGTGCCATCAGTGGTGGAGGACGGAGGGCTAACTATGGCTACACCTTC,CAISGGGRRANYGYTF
.,TRBV5-1,TRBJ2-1,.,TGCGCCAGCAGCTTGGAAAGTATGTCCTACAATGAGCAGTTCTTC,CASSLESMSYNEQFF
.,TRBV10-3,TRBJ2-3,.,TGTGCCATCAGCGACACGCGGGCGGGGGCTACAGATACGCAGTATTTT,CAISDTRAGATDTQYF
.,TRBV27,TRBJ2-1,TRBD2,TGTGCCAGCAGTTCAGAAATCGAACTAGCGGACAGCTCCTACAATGAGCAGTTCTTC,CASSSEIELADSSYNEQFF
few,TRBV6-5,TRBJ2-1,TRBD2,TGTGCCAGCAGTTACGGGGGGGGGAGAAGTGAGCAGTTCTTC,CASSYGGGRSEQFF
once,TRBV14,TRBJ2-6,.,TGTGCCAGCAGCCAAGCTGGGGCCAACGTCCTGACTTTC,CASSQAGANVLTF
.,TRBV5-1,TRBJ2-1,TRBD2,TGCGCCAGCAGCTTGCTAGCGGGAGACATCGAGCAGTTCTTC,CASSLLAGDIEQFF
once,TRBV7-2,TRBJ2-1,TRBD2,TGTGCCAGCAGCTTAAGGCCCGGCGGGAGGGACAATGAGCAGTTCTTC,CASSLRPGGRDNEQFF
.,TRBV6-6,TRBJ1-2,.,TGTGCCAGCAATATCAACTGGGGCGGCTACTATGGCTACACCTTC,CASNINWGGYYGYTF
.,TRBV6-1,TRBJ1-2,.,TGTGCCAGCTACCCCGGGCACCTCGCTAACTATGGCTACACCTTC,CASYPGHLANYGYTF
.,TRBV5-1,TRBJ2-1,.,TGCGCCAGCAGCCCTTATACAAACAATGAGCAGTTCTTC,CASSPYTNNEQFF
.,TRBV9,TRBJ1-3,.,TGTGCCAGCAGCGTAGTTACGGAACCTGGAAACACCATATATTTT,CASSVVTEPGNTIYF
.,TRBV5-1,TRBJ2-3,.,TGCGCCAGCAGCCCCGGGATCCTGACAGATACGCAGTATTTT,CASSPGILTDTQYF
.,TRBV5-4,TRBJ2-7,TRBD1,TGTGCCAGCAGCGGACAGGGGAGCGAGCAGTACTTC,CASSGQGSEQYF
once,TRBV5-4,TRBJ2-2,TRBD2,TGTGCCAGCAGCTCTGACCTCTTGCGGACTAGCGGGGGGACCGGGGAGCTGTTTTTT,CASSSDLLRTSGGTGELFF
.,TRBV9,TRBJ2-7,.,TGTGCCAGCAGCGTAGGCGGCAGGTACGAGCAGTACTTC,CASSVGGRYEQYF
.,TRBV19,TRBJ2-3,TRBD1,TGTGCCAGTAGTAGAGGGACAGGGGCCTCCACAGATACGCAGTATTTT,CASSRGTGASTDTQYF
.,TRBV6-1,TRBJ2-7,.,TGTGCCAGCAGTGAATTGGGTGGCGGCGAGCAGTACTTC,CASSELGGGEQYF
.,TRBV10-1,TRBJ2-7,.,TGCGCCAGCAGTGAATTTGGGGCTAGTCGCCACGAGCAGTACTTC,CASSEFGASRHEQYF
.,TRBV6-5,TRBJ1-4,.,TGTGCCAGCAGTTACTCGAAGGGTGCGGAAAAACTGTTTTTT,CASSYSKGAEKLFF
.,TRBV6-1,TRBJ1-4,TRBD1,TGTGCCAGCAGTTCCCAAGGGGGCGAATGGGAAAAACTGTTTTTT,CASSSQGGEWEKLFF
.,TRBV30,TRBJ1-1,.,TGTGCCTGGAGGTTCCAGGCGAACACTGAAGCTTTCTTT,CAWRFQANTEAFF
medium-sized,TRBV6-5,TRBJ1-1,.,TGTGCCAGCAGTTTGCTGGGTTTGAACACTGAAGCTTTCTTT,CASSLLGLNTEAFF
once,TRBV7-8,TRBJ1-1,.,TGTGCCAGCAGCTTAGGGAAGGAAGCTTTCTTT,CASSLGKEAFF
.,TRBV15,TRBJ1-2,.,TGTGCCACCAGCAGAGCGGGCGGGGGTAACTATGGCTACACCTTC,CATSRAGGGNYGYTF
.,TRBV7-9,TRBJ1-2,.,TGTGCCAGCAGCTTAGCTTCCAGGGTATCTTACTATGGCTACACCTTC,CASSLASRVSYYGYTF
once,TRBV18,TRBJ2-5,.,TGTGCCAGCTCACCACCGGGGCCGGCGGGCGACCAAGAGACCCAGTACTTC,CASSPPGPAGDQETQYF
.,TRBV4-3,TRBJ2-1,.,TGCGCCAGCAGCCAAGATGTGAGCATCAATGAGCAGTTCTTC,CASSQDVSINEQFF
.,TRBV7-2,TRBJ2-5,.,TGTGCCAGCAGCCTCCGGAGGGGGGAGACCCAGTACTTC,CASSLRRGETQYF
.,TRBV28,TRBJ1-6,.,TGTGCCAGCAGTTACAGGGCGGGTAATTCACCCCTCCACTTT,CASSYRAGNSPLHF
.,TRBV7-9,TRBJ1-5,TRBD1,TGTGCCAGCAGCGCGCCGGGACAGTTGGAGCAGCCCCAGCATTTT,CASSAPGQLEQPQHF
.,TRBV7-9,TRBJ1-1,.,TGTGCCAGCAGCTTGGGGTCGACGAGGGGCACTGAAGCTTTCTTT,CASSLGSTRGTEAFF
few,TRBV6-6,TRBJ2-7,.,TGTGCCAGCAGGTTACAGGGTAACGAGCAGTACTTC,CASRLQGNEQYF
.,TRBV30,TRBJ2-5,.,TGTGCCTGGAGTCGGAGCTTAGCTCAAGAGACCCAGTACTTC,CAWSRSLAQETQYF
once,TRBV19,TRBJ2-5,.,TGTGCCAGTAGCATATCGGACGCGCGGGAGACCCAGTACTTC,CASSISDARETQYF
.,TRBV14,TRBJ1-2,TRBD1,TGTGCCAGCAGCCGACAGGGTATGAATTTTGGCTACACCTTC,CASSRQGMNFGYTF
.,TRBV7-9,TRBJ2-3,.,TGTGCCAGCAGCCAAGCTGTCGGGGCGGGAGATACGCAGTATTTT,CASSQAVGAGDTQYF
.,TRBV2,TRBJ1-5,.,TGTGCCAGCAGGCAAGATCGCGACAGGATCAATCAGCCCCAGCATTTT,CASRQDRDRINQPQHF
.,TRBV5-6,TRBJ1-5,.,TGTGCCAGCAGCCCGGATGGGAATCAGCCCCAGCATTTT,CASSPDGNQPQHF
.,TRBV19,TRBJ1-6,.,TGTGCCAGTACGTCGGCCTATTCACCCCTCCACTTT,CASTSAYSPLHF
.,TRBV9,TRBJ2-3,.,TGTGCCAGCAGCGTAGATGATACGCAGTATTTT,CASSVDDTQYF
.,TRBV5-6,TRBJ2-2,TRBD1,TGTGCCAGCAGCTTGGATCCAGGGGGCAGCGGGGAGCTGTTTTTT,CASSLDPGGSGELFF
.,TRBV14,TRBJ2-1,.,TGTGCCAGCAGCCAAGGAGGGAGGGGGCTCTACAATGAGCAGTTCTTC,CASSQGGRGLYNEQFF
.,TRBV6-5,TRBJ1-3,TRBD1,TGTGCCAGCAGAAGGACAGGGTTTGGAAACACCATATATTTT,CASRRTGFGNTIYF
.,TRBV30,TRBJ2-7,.,TGTGCCTGGGGCCGGGACCCCCAATCCGAGCAGTACTTC,CAWGRDPQSEQYF
.,TRBV5-4,TRBJ2-7,.,TGTGCCAGCAGCCCGACAGGAACCTACGAGCAGTACTTC,CASSPTGTYEQYF
.,TRBV27,TRBJ2-7,.,TGTGCCAGCAGTTTCAAAAAAGGGGTGGGAGGTGAGCAGTACTTC,CASSFKKGVGGEQYF